This T cell receptor (beta chain) was retrieved from a study of graft-versus-host responses after intestinal transplantation. Study-wide background: All recipients were given anti-thymocyte globulin induction, and tacrolimus and steroids were then administered for roughly 3 years. Whole-study findings and limits: Early after transplant, HvG clones declined as circulating GvH clones peaked. In recipient marrow, GvH clones were found, and some appeared first in ileum or blood. Clonal ratios of graft-versus-host to host-versus-graft in allografts were high for patients exhibiting graft-donor T cell macrochimerism.

Germline trimming cut 6 bases from V and 3 bases from J; bases unmatched to any gene: 7. The CDR3 is made up of 17 amino acids. Germline-derived CDR1 and CDR2 are ENHRY and SYGVKD. About this clone itself: Its antigen is currently unknown.

Data came from immunoSEQ multiplex PCR; TCRdb stores just in-frame clones and leaves some out. The sample yields around 26,000 clones, approximately 82% seen once. The chain recombines TRBV10-3 with TRBJ2-2; TRBD2 matches 13 bases. The clonotype comes from a human donor who was the organ donor for an intestinal transplant. The input for sequencing was unstimulated CD8+ T cells sorted from spleen or lymph node cells, taken before transplant. CDR3 sequence: CAISGTSGALDTGELFF. As DNA, the CDR3 is TGTGCCATCAGCGGGACTAGCGGGGCCTTGGACACCGGGGAGCTGTTTTTT.